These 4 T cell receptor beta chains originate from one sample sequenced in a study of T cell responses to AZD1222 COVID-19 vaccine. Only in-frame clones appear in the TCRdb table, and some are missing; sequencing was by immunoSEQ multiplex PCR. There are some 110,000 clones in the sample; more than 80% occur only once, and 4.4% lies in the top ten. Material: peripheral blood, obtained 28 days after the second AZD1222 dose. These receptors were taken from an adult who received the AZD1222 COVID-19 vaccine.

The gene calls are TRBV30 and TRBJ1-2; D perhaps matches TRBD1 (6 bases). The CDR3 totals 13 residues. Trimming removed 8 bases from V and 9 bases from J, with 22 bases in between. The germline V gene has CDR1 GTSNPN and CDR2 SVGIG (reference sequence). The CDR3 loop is CAGTQVLSRSYTF. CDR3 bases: TGTGCCGGGACACAGGTTCTCTCGAGGAGCTACACCTTC. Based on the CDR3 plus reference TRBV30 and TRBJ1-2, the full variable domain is SQTIHQWPATLVQPVGSPLSLECTVEGTSNPNLYWYRQAAGRGLQLLFYSVGIGQISSEVPQNLSASRPQDRQFILSSKKLLLSDSGFYLCAGTQVLSRSYTFGSGTRLTVV.

The DNA for the CDR3 is TGTGCCAGCAGCTCCACGACAGGGCTCGATCAGTACTTC. Protein sequence: CASSSTTGLDQYF. The chain uses TRBV7-3 and TRBJ2-7, with 7 bases that match TRBD1. V trimming: 4 bases; J trimming: 10 bases; junction bases outside the gene matches: 10. The germline V gene has CDR1 SGHTA and CDR2 FQGTGA. This CDR3 comprises 13 residues. Combining the CDR3 with reference TRBV7-3 and TRBJ2-7 gives the whole variable domain GAGVSQTPSNKVTEKGKYVELRCDPISGHTALYWYRQSLGQGPEFLIYFQGTGAADDSGLPNDRFFAVRPEGSVSTLKIQRTERGDSAVYLCASSSTTGLDQYFGPGTRLTVT.

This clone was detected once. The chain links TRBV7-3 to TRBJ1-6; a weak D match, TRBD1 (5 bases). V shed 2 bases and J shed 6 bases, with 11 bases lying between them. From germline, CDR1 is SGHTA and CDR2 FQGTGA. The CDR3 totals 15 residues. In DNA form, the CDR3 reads TGTGCCAGCAGCTTAGGGGGTGGTCGTAATTCACCCCTCCACTTT. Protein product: CASSLGGGRNSPLHF.

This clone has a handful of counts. The CDR3 reads CASSSTTSNYGYTF. CDR3 in DNA: TGTGCCAGCAGTTCGACAACCTCTAACTATGGCTACACCTTC. V gene TRBV6-2 or TRBV6-3 combines with J gene TRBJ1-2; D is ambiguous. The CDR3 has 14 amino acids. V lost 4 bases, J lost 0 bases, and 9 bases lay in between. Germline V gene data show CDR1 as MNHEY and CDR2 as SVGEGT.